A selection of T cell receptor beta chains follows, all from one sample in a study of T-cell memory formation after mild COVID-19. TCRdb called the 5' RACE reads again in MiXCR, with one record for every CDR3 protein. The table lists fewer than 75,000 distinct CDR3 sequences, 12% of them singletons. Sequenced input: PBMCs or a T cell subset sorted from them (not recorded which). Receptor source: a man younger than 35 who had mild COVID-19 (a few samples of this study predate the infection). Cell type and time point are not known. Each CDR3 is given with its conserved first and last residue. The order of the fields is D gene, V gene, J gene, clone size, CDR3 protein, CDR3 DNA. A D gene is named only where the DNA matches it firmly. Expanded clones get a size class; other rows say once, few or many, or leave the size out.

>TRBD1|TRBV7-3|TRBJ2-3|-
CASSSTPPGQGYADTQYF
TGTGCCAGCAGCTCTACCCCGCCGGGACAGGGGTACGCAGATACGCAGTATTTT
>TRBD1|TRBV5-1|TRBJ1-1|few
CASSQGDRGEAFF
TGCGCCAGCAGCCAGGGGGACAGGGGAGAAGCTTTCTTT
>-|TRBV4-1|TRBJ1-2|many
CASSWGEAGHYGYTF
TGCGCCAGCAGCTGGGGCGAGGCTGGACACTATGGCTACACCTTC
>-|TRBV6-2/TRBV6-3|TRBJ2-1|-
CASSRQARGTFF
TGTGCCAGCAGTCGACAGGCGCGGGGGACGTTCTTC
>-|TRBV6-1|TRBJ2-2|few
CASSGRTDNTGELFF
TGTGCCAGCAGTGGTCGGACAGACAACACCGGGGAGCTGTTTTTT
>TRBD1|TRBV5-6|TRBJ2-5|few
CASSLFLTGVETQYF
TGTGCCAGCAGCTTGTTTCTAACAGGGGTAGAGACCCAGTACTTC
>TRBD1|TRBV7-9|TRBJ1-6|few
CASSLRLGTDNSPLHF
TGTGCCAGCAGCTTACGTCTCGGGACAGACAATTCACCCCTCCACTTT
>-|TRBV5-4|TRBJ2-3|-
CASSPALEGRTQYF
TGTGCCAGCAGCCCCGCCTTAGAGGGAAGGACGCAGTATTTT
>TRBD1|TRBV4-2|TRBJ1-5|-
CASSQYLGTGTNQPQHF
TGTGCCAGCAGCCAGTACCTCGGGACAGGGACTAATCAGCCCCAGCATTTT
>-|TRBV29-1|TRBJ2-1|few
CSVTGQGRNEQFF
TGCAGCGTGACGGGGCAGGGAAGGAATGAGCAGTTCTTC
>TRBD1|TRBV20-1|TRBJ2-7|few
CSAKGQGVDEQYF
TGCAGTGCTAAAGGACAGGGAGTGGACGAGCAGTACTTC
>TRBD1|TRBV5-6|TRBJ1-2|-
CASSVDRVGYTF
TGTGCCAGCAGCGTAGACAGGGTTGGCTACACCTTC
>-|TRBV6-1|TRBJ1-2|-
CASSGSTEFYGYTF
TGTGCCAGCAGTGGGTCTACAGAATTCTATGGCTACACCTTC
>-|TRBV20-1|TRBJ1-1|-
CSASLNTEAFF
TGCAGTGCTAGTCTGAACACTGAAGCTTTCTTT
>TRBD2|TRBV11-2|TRBJ2-1|-
CASSPLGLAMGEQFF
TGTGCCAGCAGTCCCCTCGGACTAGCGATGGGTGAGCAGTTCTTC
>-|TRBV28|TRBJ2-5|few
CASSKLTQYF
TGTGCCAGCAGTAAGCTAACCCAGTACTTC
>-|TRBV7-2|TRBJ2-5|-
CASSLVLVETQYF
TGTGCCAGCAGCTTAGTACTAGTGGAGACCCAGTACTTC
>-|TRBV5-6|TRBJ2-1|few
CASSLAWTEEQFF
TGTGCCAGCAGCTTGGCCTGGACTGAAGAGCAGTTCTTC
>-|TRBV5-1|TRBJ2-5|-
CASSFQGIGETQYF
TGCGCCAGCAGCTTTCAGGGGATCGGGGAGACCCAGTACTTC
>-|TRBV5-4|TRBJ2-5|-
CASSEQETQYF
TGTGCCAGCAGCGAACAAGAGACCCAGTACTTC
>TRBD2|TRBV3-1|TRBJ2-7|-
CASSRGTSGPYEQYF
TGTGCCAGCAGCCGAGGGACTAGCGGACCCTACGAGCAGTACTTC
>-|TRBV7-9|TRBJ1-6|-
CASSIRDPNSPLHF
TGTGCCAGCAGCATCCGGGACCCTAATTCACCCCTCCACTTT
>TRBD2|TRBV7-2|TRBJ2-5|few
CASSLMPGLAGAGQETQYF
TGTGCCAGCAGCTTAATGCCGGGACTAGCGGGGGCTGGGCAAGAGACCCAGTACTTC